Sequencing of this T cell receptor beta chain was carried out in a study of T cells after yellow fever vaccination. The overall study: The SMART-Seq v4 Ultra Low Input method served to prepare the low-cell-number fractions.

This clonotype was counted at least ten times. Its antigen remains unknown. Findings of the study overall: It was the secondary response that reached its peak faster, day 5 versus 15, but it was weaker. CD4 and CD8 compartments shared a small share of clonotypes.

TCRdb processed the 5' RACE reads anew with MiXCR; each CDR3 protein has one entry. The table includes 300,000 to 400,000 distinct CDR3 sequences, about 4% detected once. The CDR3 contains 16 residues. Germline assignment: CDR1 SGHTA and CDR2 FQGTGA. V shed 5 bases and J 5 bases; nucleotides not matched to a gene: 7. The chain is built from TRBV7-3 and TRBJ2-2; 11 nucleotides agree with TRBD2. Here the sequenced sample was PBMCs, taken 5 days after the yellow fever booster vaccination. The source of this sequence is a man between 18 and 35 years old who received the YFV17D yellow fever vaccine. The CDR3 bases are TGTGCCAGCAGCGTGACTAGCGGGGAATCTACCGGGGAGCTGTTTTTT. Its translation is CASSVTSGESTGELFF.